In this sample, the clone carrying this TCR beta chain turned up a few times. Its specificity is not known. The germline V and J ends were trimmed by 7 bases and 2 bases, with 14 bases remaining between them. Germline CDR1 SQVTM, CDR2 ANQGSEA. There are 13 residues in the CDR3. The sample originates from a study of blood T cells in healthy people across ages. The study's findings and limits: Age brought a roughly linear fall in TCR beta diversity measured per million T cells. Aged donors had fewer naive CD4+ cells and lower diversity than long-lived donors.

Healthy Caucasians from Russia aged roughly 6 to 100 served as donors. The authors ran a second PCR of roughly 6 to 12 cycles using a sample-barcoded 5' primer and a J-beta primer mix. TCRdb reanalysed the 5' RACE reads using MiXCR and keeps one entry per CDR3 protein. The data show about 1.5 million distinct CDR3 sequences, with roughly 40% seen just once and 7% to 9.5% held by the top ten. The rearrangement uses TRBV29-1 and TRBJ1-2; D is perhaps TRBD1 (5 bases). Sequenced input: blood. This clonotype originated in a woman aged 18-35 years in good health. DNA for the CDR3: TGCAGCGATGAGGCGGACACGAACTATGGCTACACCTTC. Residues: CSDEADTNYGYTF.